This TCR beta chain originates from a study of Ad26.COV2.S vaccination and SARS-CoV-2 variants. On this clone: Its antigen remains unknown.

Treatment in this sample: 15 to 20 received Ad26.COV2.S at low or high dose, single or two shots; roughly five received placebo; per-sample allocation not given. Day 63 after the first vaccine or placebo injection was the time point for sampling. Study outcomes and limitations: Individuals receiving vaccine had higher spike-specific TCR breadth than placebo recipients did. Total T cell responses were possibly underestimated by TCR breadth and depth analyses.

TCRdb's table, derived via immunoSEQ multiplex PCR, lists solely in-frame clones and lacks some. The table includes some 340,000 clones, around 83% detected once. Material: peripheral blood, obtained in a trial of Ad26.COV2.S vaccine versus placebo. This receptor was identified in a person between 18 and 65 years old who received the Ad26.COV2.S COVID-19 vaccine or a placebo.

The CDR3 sequence is CASSFFAQGFSRDPGYTF. The CDR3 bases are TGTGCCAGCAGCTTTTTTGCGCAGGGTTTTAGTCGGGATCCCGGCTACACCTTC. This chain connects TRBV7-2 to TRBJ1-2, with D tentatively TRBD1 (5 bases). V was trimmed by 3 bases and J by 8 bases, leaving 28 bases between them. CDR3 length: 18 amino acids. Germline loops: CDR1 SGHTA, CDR2 FQGNSA.